In its sample, the clone carrying this T cell receptor beta chain was seen once. This sample stems from a study of blood T cell repertoires in COVID-19. About the study: Nucleic acid was either cDNA or gDNA, and it came from T cells, B-cell-depleted T cells, or PBMCs.

The protocol was immunoSEQ multiplex PCR, while the TCRdb copy is restricted to in-frame clones and leaves out a portion. The data contain 140,000 to 150,000 clones, over 75% of them singletons. This CDR3 contains 15 residues. The germline V gene encodes CDR1 MDHEN and CDR2 SYDVKM. V lost 6 bases to trimming and J lost 5 bases, with 17 bases between them. The clonotype originates from a woman younger than 45 with acute COVID-19. Sequencing was carried out using PBMCs or T cells enriched from blood (not recorded which). The chain links TRBV28 to TRBJ2-1, with TRBD2 as a possible D gene (5 bases). The CDR3 protein is CASSPSRSDHNEQFF. In DNA form, the CDR3 reads TGTGCCAGCAGCCCTTCTCGTAGCGACCACAATGAGCAGTTCTTC.